This T cell receptor (beta chain) emerged from a study of human T cells and chemical hapten exposure. At the level of the study: Small discrepancies in pooled library volume mainly accounted for the varying TCR yields per sample.

This clonotype has a handful of counts. V was pared by 2 bases and J by 0 bases, with 14 bases between. Germline lookup yields CDR1 SGHRS and CDR2 YFSETQ. The CDR3 runs to 17 residues. Time point specified: patch test 3, about 24 weeks after DPC sensitization. The treatment was: therapeutic diphenylcyclopropenone sensitization with weekly scalp DPC. TCRdb re-analysed the RACE reads in MiXCR, keeping a single row per CDR3 protein. The table shows about 97,000 distinct CDR3 sequences, with roughly 27% occurring only once. This specimen consisted of whole blood, obtained in connection with sensitization to the hapten diphenylcyclopropenone (DPC). The sequence was collected from a middle-aged man with alopecia areata. Some clones in this sample may be carry-over from other donors' samples. The V gene is TRBV5-1, the J gene TRBJ1-4, with a weak D call TRBD1 (5 bases). The CDR3 nucleotides read TGCGCCAGCAGCTTCTTAGGACACCCTGCAACTAATGAAAAACTGTTTTTT. Translating it yields CASSFLGHPATNEKLFF.